The rows below give T cell receptor beta chains drawn from one sample of a study of OX40 agonist ivuxolimab in advanced cancers. Produced via immunoSEQ multiplex PCR; TCRdb's table is partial and in-frame only. This sample yields around 65,000 clones, of which around 89% are seen a single time; roughly 18% belongs to the top ten. Here the sequenced sample was CD4+ or CD8+ T cells sorted from blood, taken in a trial of the OX40 agonist ivuxolimab. Every receptor here comes from an adult with an advanced solid tumor such as melanoma, head and neck, liver or kidney cancer. CDR3s include the opening cysteine and the closing phenylalanine or tryptophan. The D gene is left open where the match is weak. Size values are once, few and many counts, or a class for expanded clones, and some rows have none.

d_gene: .
j_gene: TRBJ2-2
abundance: once
v_gene: TRBV28
CDR3nt: TGTGCCAGCAGTTCCCGGAGCTGGGAGGCCACCGGGGAGCTGTTTTTT
CDR3aa: CASSSRSWEATGELFF

d_gene: .
j_gene: TRBJ2-3
abundance: .
v_gene: TRBV5-6
CDR3nt: TGTGCCAGCAGCATCACAGATACGCAGTATTTT
CDR3aa: CASSITDTQYF

d_gene: .
j_gene: TRBJ2-7
abundance: .
v_gene: TRBV7-9
CDR3nt: TGTGCCAGCAGCTCCCTTGAGAACTACGAGCAGTACTTC
CDR3aa: CASSSLENYEQYF

d_gene: .
j_gene: TRBJ2-7
abundance: .
v_gene: TRBV4-2
CDR3nt: TGTGCCAGCAGCTTACGGGACACCTACGAGCAGTACTTC
CDR3aa: CASSLRDTYEQYF

d_gene: .
j_gene: TRBJ1-5
abundance: .
v_gene: TRBV7-8
CDR3nt: TGTGCCAGCAGCTTTGGCGGCAATCAGCCCCAGCATTTT
CDR3aa: CASSFGGNQPQHF

d_gene: TRBD2
j_gene: TRBJ2-3
abundance: .
v_gene: TRBV9
CDR3nt: TGTGCCAGCAGCGTGGGCGGGAGTTTAGATACGCAGTATTTT
CDR3aa: CASSVGGSLDTQYF

d_gene: .
j_gene: TRBJ2-3
abundance: .
v_gene: TRBV9
CDR3nt: TGTGCCAGCAGCGGGGGGTCCCATTCCACAGATACGCAGTATTTT
CDR3aa: CASSGGSHSTDTQYF

d_gene: .
j_gene: TRBJ1-5
abundance: .
v_gene: TRBV19
CDR3nt: TGTGCCAGTAGTATGGGGGGGCAGGGGCCCCAGCATTTT
CDR3aa: CASSMGGQGPQHF

d_gene: TRBD1
j_gene: TRBJ2-5
abundance: .
v_gene: TRBV5-1
CDR3nt: TGCGCCAGCAGCTCCCAGGGACAGGGTGGAGAGACCCAGTACTTC
CDR3aa: CASSSQGQGGETQYF

d_gene: .
j_gene: TRBJ2-1
abundance: .
v_gene: TRBV9
CDR3nt: TGTGCCAGCAGCGCTTCGTCGGGACTTACCTACAATGAGCAGTTCTTC
CDR3aa: CASSASSGLTYNEQFF

d_gene: TRBD1
j_gene: TRBJ2-1
abundance: .
v_gene: TRBV27
CDR3nt: TGTGCCAGCAGTTTAAGCGGGACAGGGGGCTACAATGAGCAGTTCTTC
CDR3aa: CASSLSGTGGYNEQFF

d_gene: TRBD1
j_gene: TRBJ1-1
abundance: once
v_gene: TRBV4-3
CDR3nt: TGCGCCAGCAGCCAAGCGAGGGGGCGCGAAGCTTTCTTT
CDR3aa: CASSQARGREAFF

d_gene: .
j_gene: TRBJ2-1
abundance: once
v_gene: TRBV9
CDR3nt: TGTGCCAGCAGCGTAGCAGAAACAGGATTGAGTAATGAGCAGTTCTTC
CDR3aa: CASSVAETGLSNEQFF

d_gene: .
j_gene: TRBJ1-1
abundance: .
v_gene: TRBV28
CDR3nt: TGTGCCTCCCGCCAGACAGGCGGTTCTGAAGCTTTCTTT
CDR3aa: CASRQTGGSEAFF

d_gene: .
j_gene: TRBJ2-5
abundance: .
v_gene: TRBV4-2
CDR3nt: TGTGCCAGCAGCCAAGATCTAGAGGAGACCCAGTACTTC
CDR3aa: CASSQDLEETQYF

d_gene: TRBD1
j_gene: TRBJ2-1
abundance: .
v_gene: TRBV5-4
CDR3nt: TGTGCCAGCAGCCTCCGGGGACAGGGAGTACTCTACAATGAGCAGTTCTTC
CDR3aa: CASSLRGQGVLYNEQFF

d_gene: .
j_gene: TRBJ1-5
abundance: .
v_gene: TRBV27
CDR3nt: TGTGCCAGCAGTTTAATCGGAACCAATCAGCCCCAGCATTTT
CDR3aa: CASSLIGTNQPQHF

d_gene: .
j_gene: TRBJ2-4
abundance: once
v_gene: TRBV19
CDR3nt: TGTGCCAGTAGTATCCCAAGAGGAATTCAGTACTTC
CDR3aa: CASSIPRGIQYF

d_gene: .
j_gene: TRBJ2-7
abundance: .
v_gene: TRBV13
CDR3nt: TGTGCCAGCAGCTCCTTAGCCCTGGGAGGCTACGAGCAGTACTTC
CDR3aa: CASSSLALGGYEQYF

d_gene: .
j_gene: TRBJ2-1
abundance: .
v_gene: TRBV13
CDR3nt: TGTGCCAGCAGCTTAAGACGGATCCTGTACAATGAGCAGTTCTTC
CDR3aa: CASSLRRILYNEQFF

d_gene: TRBD1
j_gene: TRBJ2-7
abundance: .
v_gene: TRBV28
CDR3nt: TGTGCCAGCAGCTTCCCCGCAGGGGGATTATCCTACGAGCAGTACTTC
CDR3aa: CASSFPAGGLSYEQYF

d_gene: .
j_gene: TRBJ2-7
abundance: once
v_gene: TRBV7-2
CDR3nt: TGTGCCAGCAGCTTAACCCGGTACGAGCAGTACTTC
CDR3aa: CASSLTRYEQYF

d_gene: .
j_gene: TRBJ2-3
abundance: .
v_gene: TRBV9
CDR3nt: TGTGCCAGCAGCGTAGGTACAGATACGCAGTATTTT
CDR3aa: CASSVGTDTQYF

d_gene: TRBD2
j_gene: TRBJ2-2
abundance: .
v_gene: TRBV2
CDR3nt: TGTGCCAGCAGTGAGGGACTAACCGGGGAGCTGTTTTTT
CDR3aa: CASSEGLTGELFF

d_gene: TRBD2
j_gene: TRBJ2-7
abundance: once
v_gene: TRBV11-2
CDR3nt: TGTGCCAGCAGCTTAGGCCCGGAAGATCCGGGGGGCGAGCAGTACTTC
CDR3aa: CASSLGPEDPGGEQYF

d_gene: .
j_gene: TRBJ2-7
abundance: .
v_gene: TRBV13
CDR3nt: TGTGCCAGCAGCCCTAACCCCGGGACCACAACCTACGAGCAGTACTTC
CDR3aa: CASSPNPGTTTYEQYF

d_gene: .
j_gene: TRBJ1-5
abundance: once
v_gene: TRBV28
CDR3nt: TGTGCCAGCAGTTTGCGAAACTTTGACAGAATTAATCAGCCCCAGCATTTT
CDR3aa: CASSLRNFDRINQPQHF

d_gene: .
j_gene: TRBJ2-3
abundance: .
v_gene: TRBV6-5
CDR3nt: TGTGCCAGCAGTCCCCAAACAGACACAGATACGCAGTATTTT
CDR3aa: CASSPQTDTDTQYF

d_gene: .
j_gene: TRBJ1-4
abundance: .
v_gene: TRBV6-5
CDR3nt: TGTGCCAGCCAGGTGACCAGGGTACATGAAAAACTGTTTTTT
CDR3aa: CASQVTRVHEKLFF

d_gene: TRBD1
j_gene: TRBJ2-5
abundance: .
v_gene: TRBV10-3
CDR3nt: TGTGCCATCAGATCCGGGACAGCGTACCAAGAGACCCAGTACTTC
CDR3aa: CAIRSGTAYQETQYF

d_gene: .
j_gene: TRBJ2-5
abundance: .
v_gene: TRBV19
CDR3nt: TGTGCCAGTAGTATCGCAGGGAGATACCAAGAGACCCAGTACTTC
CDR3aa: CASSIAGRYQETQYF

d_gene: .
j_gene: TRBJ2-3
abundance: .
v_gene: TRBV28
CDR3nt: TGTGCCAGCAGCCTCGGGCAAACGGATACGCAGTATTTT
CDR3aa: CASSLGQTDTQYF

d_gene: TRBD1
j_gene: TRBJ1-1
abundance: .
v_gene: TRBV6-5
CDR3nt: TGTGCCAGCAGCCAGGACAGGGCCGTGGGCACTGAAGCTTTCTTT
CDR3aa: CASSQDRAVGTEAFF

d_gene: .
j_gene: TRBJ2-3
abundance: .
v_gene: TRBV4-3
CDR3nt: TGCGCCAGCAGCCAAGGTCGGACAGATACGCAGTATTTT
CDR3aa: CASSQGRTDTQYF

d_gene: .
j_gene: TRBJ1-2
abundance: once
v_gene: TRBV11-3
CDR3nt: TGTGCCAGCAGCCCTCGGACTTGGGATGGCTACACCTTC
CDR3aa: CASSPRTWDGYTF

d_gene: TRBD1
j_gene: TRBJ2-7
abundance: few
v_gene: TRBV11-2
CDR3nt: TGTGCCAGCAGCTCGGGGACAGGGGGCTACGAGCAGTACTTC
CDR3aa: CASSSGTGGYEQYF

d_gene: .
j_gene: TRBJ2-3
abundance: .
v_gene: TRBV30
CDR3nt: TGTGCCTGGAGCCCACAGGGCGATACGCAGTATTTT
CDR3aa: CAWSPQGDTQYF

d_gene: .
j_gene: TRBJ2-1
abundance: .
v_gene: TRBV7-9
CDR3nt: TGTGCCAGCAGCCCGGTGGCGGAGAGCTCCTACAATGAGCAGTTCTTC
CDR3aa: CASSPVAESSYNEQFF

d_gene: .
j_gene: TRBJ2-5
abundance: .
v_gene: TRBV7-3
CDR3nt: TGTGCCAGCAGCTTAAGTTCCGGATACCAAGAGACCCAGTACTTC
CDR3aa: CASSLSSGYQETQYF

d_gene: .
j_gene: TRBJ1-4
abundance: .
v_gene: TRBV19
CDR3nt: TGTGCCAGTAGTATATCGAGGGAGCGTGAAAAACTGTTTTTT
CDR3aa: CASSISREREKLFF

d_gene: .
j_gene: TRBJ1-2
abundance: .
v_gene: TRBV2
CDR3nt: TGTGCCAGCAGTGCAGGAGGCTATGGCTACACCTTC
CDR3aa: CASSAGGYGYTF

d_gene: .
j_gene: TRBJ2-7
abundance: .
v_gene: TRBV4-3
CDR3nt: TGCGCCAGCAGTCAAAGTGTGGTCCACGAGCAGTACTTC
CDR3aa: CASSQSVVHEQYF

d_gene: TRBD1
j_gene: TRBJ1-4
abundance: .
v_gene: TRBV7-9
CDR3nt: TGTGCCAGCAGCAGGTTTTCACAGGGGATGGTTGAAAAACTGTTTTTT
CDR3aa: CASSRFSQGMVEKLFF

d_gene: .
j_gene: TRBJ2-4
abundance: once
v_gene: TRBV2
CDR3nt: TGTGCCAGCAGGAACCCCGGGCTGGCCATTCAGTACTTC
CDR3aa: CASRNPGLAIQYF

d_gene: TRBD1
j_gene: TRBJ1-2
abundance: .
v_gene: TRBV7-9
CDR3nt: TGTGCCAGCAGCTTATCAATGGGGACAGGGGGTAGCTACACCTTC
CDR3aa: CASSLSMGTGGSYTF

d_gene: .
j_gene: TRBJ2-2
abundance: once
v_gene: TRBV4-3
CDR3nt: TGCGCCAGCAGCCACGTTACTGGAAACACCGGGGAGCTGTTTTTT
CDR3aa: CASSHVTGNTGELFF

d_gene: .
j_gene: TRBJ1-2
abundance: few
v_gene: TRBV7-8
CDR3nt: TGTGCCAGCAGCTCGGGAGGCGGCTACACCTTC
CDR3aa: CASSSGGGYTF

d_gene: TRBD2
j_gene: TRBJ2-7
abundance: .
v_gene: TRBV4-2
CDR3nt: TGTGCCAGCAGCCAAGCGTCTAGCGGGTTCTACGAGCAGTACTTC
CDR3aa: CASSQASSGFYEQYF

d_gene: .
j_gene: TRBJ2-5
abundance: .
v_gene: TRBV10-2
CDR3nt: TGCGCCAGCAGTGAGGATTTGGCTAGCGAACTCCAAGAGACCCAGTACTTC
CDR3aa: CASSEDLASELQETQYF

d_gene: .
j_gene: TRBJ1-4
abundance: few
v_gene: TRBV7-9
CDR3nt: TGTGCCAGCAGCCCCCCTTCTAATGAAAAACTGTTTTTT
CDR3aa: CASSPPSNEKLFF

d_gene: TRBD2
j_gene: TRBJ2-2
abundance: few
v_gene: TRBV7-3
CDR3nt: TGTGCCAGCAGCCAAGGGACTAGCGGGAGCGGGGAGCTGTTTTTT
CDR3aa: CASSQGTSGSGELFF

d_gene: .
j_gene: TRBJ2-7
abundance: .
v_gene: TRBV28
CDR3nt: TGTGCCAGCAGTTTATTAGACGGGACCGACTACGAGCAGTACTTC
CDR3aa: CASSLLDGTDYEQYF

d_gene: .
j_gene: TRBJ2-7
abundance: once
v_gene: TRBV5-4
CDR3nt: TGTGCCAGCAGCTTGGACCCGACAGACAGCTACGAGCAGTACTTC
CDR3aa: CASSLDPTDSYEQYF

d_gene: .
j_gene: TRBJ2-3
abundance: .
v_gene: TRBV4-1
CDR3nt: TGCGCCAGCAGCGAGGTGGCAGATACGCAGTATTTT
CDR3aa: CASSEVADTQYF

d_gene: .
j_gene: TRBJ1-2
abundance: .
v_gene: TRBV5-4
CDR3nt: TGTGCCAGCAGCTTGGGACTCTATGGCTACACCTTC
CDR3aa: CASSLGLYGYTF